This T cell receptor beta chain stems from a study of T cell responses to AZD1222 COVID-19 vaccine. The study, taken as a whole, reports: Donors were chiefly white British, with a greater number of females, and clonal diversity was perhaps underestimated. It was only six AZD1222 recipients who were seropositive at baseline. Repertoires were obtained solely post-peak T cell response. Within unmutated variant regions lay the reported targets of nearly half of spike-specific TCRs.

To note about this clone: Its specificity is not known.

The protocol was immunoSEQ multiplex PCR, while the TCRdb copy is restricted to in-frame clones and leaves out a portion. The sample carries about 110,000 clones, roughly 87% recorded once. Germline lookup yields CDR1 SGHRS and CDR2 YFSETQ. The CDR3 is 15 amino acids. V lost 10 bases, J lost 0 bases, and 14 bases lay in between. The V call is TRBV5-1, the J call TRBJ1-6; D ambiguous. The sequence was collected from an adult in good health. Sequences were derived from peripheral blood, sampled on day 0 of MenACWY control vaccination. CDR3 nucleotide sequence: TGCGCCCTACAAAGGCGGAGCTCCTATAATTCACCCCTCCACTTT. Its translation: CALQRRSSYNSPLHF. Using reference TRBV5-1 and TRBJ1-6 for the parts outside the CDR3, the full variable domain is KAGVTQTPRYLIKTRGQQVTLSCSPISGHRSVSWYQQTPGQGLQFLFEYFSETQRNKGNFPGRFSGRQFSNSRSEMNVSTLELGDSALYLCALQRRSSYNSPLHFGNGTRLTVT.